This T cell receptor beta chain emerged from a study of neurological immune-mediated disorders. Study-wide findings and caveats: HTLV-1-associated myelopathy had the most TCR clonal expansion, while multiple sclerosis had the least, a level that fell below healthy controls.

In this sample, this clonotype turned up many times. The antigen is undetermined. Germline V gene data show CDR1 as SGHRS and CDR2 as YFSETQ. This CDR3 comprises 15 residues. V gave up 4 bases and J gave up 4 bases; unmatched junction bases: 7. A single run covered 15-18 subjects with over 190 million TCR-beta sequences. MiXCR was run by TCRdb on the 5' RACE reads, yielding one entry per CDR3 protein. The top ten hold around 38% of the sample, which has some 15,000 distinct CDR3 sequences, around 13% seen once. The sequence was obtained from a female donor with HTLV-1-associated myelopathy (HAM/TSP). The sequencing input was CD8+ T cells from blood. This sequence joins TRBV5-1 and TRBJ2-5; 10 bases are a match to TRBD2. The CDR3 DNA follows: TGCGCCAGCAGCGTCGGGAGCGGGGGGGGAGAGACCCAGTACTTC. This sequence encodes CASSVGSGGGETQYF.